This T cell receptor beta chain is drawn from a study of T cells in Graves' hyperthyroidism and ophthalmopathy. V lost 6 bases to trimming and J lost 8 bases, with 19 bases between them. Germline CDR1 MNHNS, CDR2 SASEGT. The CDR3 runs to 14 residues. This clonotype has ten or more counts. Amplification of TCR beta CDR3 regions was performed using RNA transcripts as template. The primer set for the first-round RT-PCR of the TCR CDR3 was HTBI. TCRdb itself ran the multiplex PCR reads through MiXCR, one entry per CDR3 protein. The top ten hold 16% of the sample, which has hundreds of thousands of distinct CDR3 sequences, approximately 18% seen once.

The sample comprised blood. The V gene is TRBV6-1, the J gene TRBJ1-2; D is uncertain. This TCR was recovered from a woman aged 50 to 65 with Graves' hyperthyroidism that later progressed to Graves' ophthalmopathy. CDR3: CASRPGWGADGYTF. CDR3 nucleotides: TGTGCCAGCAGACCTGGTTGGGGTGCAGACGGCTACACCTTC.